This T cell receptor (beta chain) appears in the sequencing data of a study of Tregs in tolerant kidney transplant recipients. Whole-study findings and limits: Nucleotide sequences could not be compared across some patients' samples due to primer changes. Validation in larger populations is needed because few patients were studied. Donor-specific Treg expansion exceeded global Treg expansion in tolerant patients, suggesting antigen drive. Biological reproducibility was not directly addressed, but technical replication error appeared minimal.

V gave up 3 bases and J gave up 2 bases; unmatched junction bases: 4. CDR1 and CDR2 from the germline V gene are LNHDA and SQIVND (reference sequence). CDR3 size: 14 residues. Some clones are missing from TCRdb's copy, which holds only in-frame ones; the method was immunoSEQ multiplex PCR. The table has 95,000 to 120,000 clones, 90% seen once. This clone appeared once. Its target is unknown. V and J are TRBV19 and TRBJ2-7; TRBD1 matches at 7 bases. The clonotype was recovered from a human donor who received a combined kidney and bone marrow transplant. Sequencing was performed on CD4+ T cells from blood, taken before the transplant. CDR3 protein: CASSIRTGAYEQYF. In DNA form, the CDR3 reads TGTGCCAGTAGTATCAGGACAGGAGCCTACGAGCAGTACTTC.